This T cell receptor (beta chain) was identified during a study of blood T cell repertoires in COVID-19. Overall study context: From the United States, Italy and Spain came samples of acute and convalescent COVID-19. In each case, the material was cDNA or gDNA derived from T cells, B-cell-depleted T cells, or PBMCs.

This clone appeared a single time. Original methodology: Reference gene primer amplification gave nucleated cell count estimates. Profiled with immunoSEQ multiplex PCR; TCRdb holds only in-frame clones, not every one. Clone size and V and J calls were adopted from that table, with D and trimming inferred from the DNA. The repertoire holds fewer than 250,000 clones, with 90% to 95% as singletons. It was during active infection that Seattle patients were enrolled and then longitudinally followed. The CDR3 contains 16 residues. Per the germline V gene, CDR1 is SGHDN and CDR2 is FVKESK. The trim removed 3 bases at V and 8 bases at J, leaving 12 bases unmatched.

The sequence derives from a man aged 55 to 70 with COVID-19, enrolled during active disease. Material: peripheral blood. The rearrangement joins TRBV14 to TRBJ1-1; 10 bases fit TRBD1. CDR3 in DNA: TGTGCCAGCAGCCATGGGGCGGACAGGGGGATACCAGAAGCTTTCTTT. The encoded protein is CASSHGADRGIPEAFF.